A single sample is the source of the 15 T cell receptor beta chains below, sequenced in a study of CD8+CD57+ T cells in acquired aplastic anemia. Genomic DNA provided the template from which TCR beta VDJ and CDR3 profiles were obtained. TCRdb passed the reads through MiXCR, listing each CDR3 protein once. The sample lists roughly 250,000 distinct CDR3 sequences, approximately 79% occurring once. The authors sequenced patients whose flow cytometry had shown CD8+CD57+ cell expansion. The sequencing input was sorted CD4+, CD8+, or CD8+CD57+ T cells (not recorded which) from PBMCs. These receptors were taken from a human donor with aplastic anemia.

The chain employs TRBV20-1 and TRBJ1-2; 9 nucleotides match TRBD1. After removal of 1 base from V and 1 base from J, the junction contained 7 bases not matched to a gene. There are 16 residues in the CDR3. The germline CDR1 and CDR2 sequences are DFQATT and SNEGSKA (reference sequence). The CDR3 loop is CSARGQGENFNYGYTF. In DNA, the CDR3 is TGCAGTGCTAGAGGACAGGGGGAAAATTTTAACTATGGCTACACCTTC.

The chain couples TRBV7-7 to TRBJ2-3, with a possible D match to TRBD2 (7 bases). CDR1 SSHAT and CDR2 FNYEAQ come from the germline V gene (reference sequence). The V gene lost 11 bases and the J gene lost 14 bases, with 32 bases spanning the gap. The CDR3 has 15 residues. The CDR3 DNA reads as TGTGCCGTTATTGGGGGGGCGGAGACCCCGTACTTCGGGTATTTT. It is translated as CAVIGGAETPYFGYF.

This clonotype was seen a few times. It is likely a read error, because the conserved phenylalanine at the end of the CDR3 is missing. The limits of the CDR3 on the DNA are not certain, so only TCRdb's listed CDR3 is given. The chain's CDR3 is CASSLGGGPATHY. The chain joins TRBV7-2 to TRBJ2-3; the listed D gene, TRBD1, was not tested against the DNA. The length of the CDR3 is 13 amino acids, counting both ends. Germline V gene data show CDR1 as SGHTA and CDR2 as FQGNSA.

The rearrangement uses TRBV7-8 and TRBJ2-3, with a possible D match to TRBD2 (6 bases). In germline, CDR1 is SGHVS, CDR2 FQNEAQ. This CDR3 contains 13 residues. Trimming removed 5 bases from V and 13 bases from J, with 19 bases in between. CDR3 sequence reads: CASSVGSRGGKYF. The DNA for the CDR3 is TGTGCCAGCAGCGTCGGGAGCAGAGGTGGGAAGTATTTT.

Points on this clonotype: At one end, the junction sequence differs from germline, possibly due to a read error. This chain connects TRBV9 to TRBJ1-1; no firm D call. The germline V gene has CDR1 SGDLS and CDR2 YYNGEE. This CDR3 has 12 residues. The CDR3 protein is CASRVGWDKAYF. Here the CDR3 DNA reads TGTGCCAGCAGGGTAGGGTGGGATAAAGCGTATTTT.

Note on this clonotype: At one end, the junction sequence differs from germline, possibly due to a read error. The CDR3 DNA reads TGTGCCAGCAGCGACAGGGGAGAACCCCTCTTT. Protein: CASSDRGEPLF. The chain combines TRBV7-9 with TRBJ1-1; 8 bases are a match to TRBD1. The CDR3 contains 11 residues. The germline CDR1 and CDR2 sequences are SEHNR and FQNEAQ (reference sequence).

This clonotype has only a few counts. A junction end diverges from the germline sequence, so it may reflect a read error. This chain links TRBV7-8 with TRBJ2-6, with 7 nucleotides matching TRBD2. This CDR3 contains 17 residues. The germline gives CDR1 SGHVS, CDR2 FQNEAQ. Here the CDR3 reads CASTLGRVPSGPNVLTF. The CDR3 DNA reads TGTGCCAGCACCTTAGGGAGGGTCCCCTCTGGGCCGAATGTCCTGACTTTC.

This clonotype occurred a few times. The junction shows a germline mismatch at one end, possibly a read error. J is TRBJ2-3 and V is TRBV2; D may match TRBD1 or TRBD2 (6 bases each). From germline, CDR1 is SNHLY and CDR2 FYNNEI. This CDR3 has 14 residues. CDR3 sequence (DNA): TGTGCCAGCGGGGACGGGGGCACAGATACGACGCATTTTTTT. This sequence encodes CASGDGGTDTTHFF.

As for this clonotype: A junction end diverges from the germline sequence, so it may reflect a read error. CDR3 coding DNA: TGTGCCACCAGCTCAGGCAGCGAGCAAGAAACCCAGCACTTC. As protein: CATSSGSEQETQHF. This chain links TRBV15 with TRBJ2-7; D is unclear. This CDR3 is built from 14 residues. The V gene's germline CDR1 is LNHNV and CDR2 YYDKDF (reference sequence).

To note about this clonotype: One junction end disagrees with the germline gene, perhaps due to a read error. The gene calls are TRBV11-2 and TRBJ1-1, with D hard to call. CDR1 is SGHAT and CDR2 is FQNNGV in the germline V gene. The CDR3 sequence is 14 residues long. CDR3 in amino acids: CASSVYSSNTEAFF. The CDR3 nucleotides are TGCGCCAGCAGCGTATACAGCAGCAACACTGAAGCTTTCTTT.

V gene TRBV5-1 combines with J gene TRBJ2-7; 7 nucleotides align to TRBD1. This CDR3 is built from 12 residues. The V and J ends lost 2 bases and 6 bases, in that order; junction bases with no gene match: 2. Germline CDR1 and CDR2: SGHRS and YFSETQ. CDR3 sequence reads: CASSFQGVEQYF. CDR3 DNA: TGCGCCAGCAGCTTCCAGGGGGTCGAGCAGTACTTC.

For this clonotype: At one end, the junction sequence differs from germline, possibly due to a read error. The V gene is TRBV7-3, the J gene TRBJ2-1; maybe TRBD2 (6 bases). The CDR3 spans 13 residues. Germline V gene sequence: CDR1 SGHTA, CDR2 FQGTGA. Here the CDR3 reads CASSHGGIHEESF. CDR3 nucleotide sequence: TGCGCCAGCAGCCATGGGGGGATCCATGAGGAGTCCTTC.

The CDR3 DNA reads TGTGCCAGCAGCTTGGCTCGCGGGAGCGGAGATAAGCAGCAGTATTTT. Translated, it gives CASSLARGSGDKQQYF. This sequence joins TRBV7-2 and TRBJ2-3, with 7 bases that match TRBD2. The length of the CDR3 is 16 residues. The germline V gene encodes CDR1 SGHTA and CDR2 FQGNSA. V was clipped by 3 bases and J by 11 bases; unmatched bases: 17.

Notes on this clonotype: The CDR3 does not end in the conserved phenylalanine or tryptophan, so this is likely a read error. The DNA is left out, because the CDR3 cannot be placed on it with certainty; the CDR3 is given as TCRdb lists it. The J gene is TRBJ1-1, the V gene TRBV15; the table's D call TRBD1 went unverified against the DNA. Germline-derived CDR1 and CDR2 are LNHNV and YYDKDF (reference sequence). The CDR3 is 18 amino acids long, termini counted. CDR3 loop: CATSRGSEQETQYFGPGI.

This sequence joins TRBV7-8 and TRBJ2-1, with TRBD1 matching 8 bases. V shed 1 base, J shed 8 bases, and the junction held 13 bases outside the gene matches. Germline CDR1 SGHVS, CDR2 FQNEAQ. This CDR3 contains 17 residues. The CDR3 DNA reads TGTGCCAGCAGCTTAGGAGGAGGGACAGGTGCCCAGTATGAGCAGTTCTTC. Translating it yields CASSLGGGTGAQYEQFF.